A single sample is the source of the 2 T cell receptor beta chains below, sequenced in a study of blood T cells in healthy people across ages (dated by TCRdb to the mid-2010s). To prepare the library, 5' RACE was applied. The instrument given in TCRdb is Illumina HiSeq 2500. The second PCR ran for about 6 to 12 cycles and used a J-beta primer mix along with a sample-barcoded 5' primer. In-frame beta chains were kept once TCRdb had trimmed the public reads at Q25 with fastp and called clones with MiXCR. Rows with a matching CDR3 protein are joined into one entry that keeps the most common DNA and genes. For this sample there are approximately 730,000 distinct CDR3 sequences; roughly 50% appear just once. The ten largest clones capture about 42% of the sample. The material sequenced was blood. The receptors shown here come from an elderly man in good health.

The CDR3 region has the DNA TGCGCCAGCAGCTTCTCCGGGACAGGGGCCTATGGCTACACCTTC. Protein: CASSFSGTGAYGYTF. The J gene is TRBJ1-2, the V gene TRBV5-1, with TRBD1 matching 10 bases. The V gene's germline CDR1 is SGHRS and CDR2 YFSETQ. The CDR3 contains 15 residues. Unmatched junction bases numbered 5, after V lost 2 bases and J lost 4 bases.

This clonotype has only a few counts. The chain uses TRBV7-2 and TRBJ2-5, with TRBD2 identical over 7 bases. CDR3 length: 15 amino acids. J gave up 2 bases and V 1 base, and 4 bases lay outside the gene matches. The germline CDR1 and CDR2 sequences are SGHTA and FQGNSA. CDR3 nucleotides: TGTGCCAGCAGCTTAGACTGGCGGGGGCAAGAGACCCAGTACTTC. It encodes CASSLDWRGQETQYF.